Presented here are 19 T cell receptor beta chains from one specimen sequenced in a study of cytotoxic CD8 clonotypes in ibrutinib-treated CLL. Sequencing used immunoSEQ multiplex PCR; TCRdb keeps in-frame clones, though not all of them. The sample contains approximately 170,000 clones, roughly 84% of which appear only once. This specimen consisted of PBMCs, obtained at disease progression, from a patient treated with ibrutinib. Receptor source: a human donor with chronic lymphocytic leukemia.

The CDR3 coding sequence is TGTGCCAGCAGCTCCGGACTAGCGGGGCAGTACCAAGAGACCCAGTACTTC. It specifies CASSSGLAGQYQETQYF. The rearrangement joins TRBV11-3 to TRBJ2-5; 12 nucleotides match TRBD2. Trimming at V came to 4 bases and at J to 0 bases, leaving 6 bases not matched to a gene. Germline-derived CDR1 and CDR2 are SGHNT and YENEEA. This CDR3 contains 17 residues. The variable domain in full, completed from reference TRBV11-3 and TRBJ2-5, reads EAGVVQSPRYKIIEKKQPVAFWCNPISGHNTLYWYLQNLGQGPELLIRYENEEAVDDSQLPKDRFSAERLKGVDSTLKIQPAELGDSAVYLCASSSGLAGQYQETQYFGPGTRLLVL.

This chain links TRBV9 with TRBJ2-7; D remains unclear. Germline V CDR1 and CDR2: SGDLS, YYNGEE. This CDR3 has 14 amino acids. Trimming took off 4 bases at V and 5 bases at J, with 16 bases between the two ends. For the CDR3, the DNA is TGTGCCAGCAGCTGGTCCGAGCTGAGTAACGAGCAGTACTTC. Protein: CASSWSELSNEQYF.

This chain joins TRBV7-3 and TRBJ2-3; no definite D call. Trimming shortened V by 5 bases and J by 3 bases, and 6 bases separated the two germline ends. The CDR3 is 12 residues long. CDR1 is SGHTA, CDR2 FQGTGA, per germline. The CDR3 DNA reads TGTGCCAGCAGCCGTAGAACAGATACGCAGTATTTT. It is translated as CASSRRTDTQYF.

This clone was counted a few times. The rearrangement joins TRBV7-8 to TRBJ2-3; 9 nucleotides match TRBD2. CDR1 is SGHVS, CDR2 FQNEAQ, per germline. V was pared by 1 base and J by 2 bases, with 7 bases of the junction left unmatched. The CDR3 extends over 17 amino acids. CDR3: CASSLGVLAGNTDTQYF. CDR3 in DNA: TGTGCCAGCAGCTTAGGGGTGCTAGCGGGAAACACAGATACGCAGTATTTT.

V usage is TRBV5-6 and J usage is TRBJ1-1; no clear D. Trimming removed 1 base from V and 1 base from J, with 11 bases in between. Looked up from germline, CDR1 is SGHDT and CDR2 is YYEEEE. CDR3 length equals 15 residues. The CDR3 reads CASSLIIDANTEAFF. The CDR3 DNA reads as TGTGCCAGCAGCTTGATCATCGATGCGAACACTGAAGCTTTCTTT.

This chain links TRBV11-1 with TRBJ1-1; perhaps TRBD1 as D (6 bases). V was shortened by 4 bases and J by 0 bases, with 9 bases between the two germline ends. The CDR3 consists of 14 residues. Germline assignment: CDR1 SGHAT and CDR2 FQDESV (reference sequence). As DNA, the CDR3 is TGTGCCAGCAGCTCAGGACAGTTGAACACTGAAGCTTTCTTT. It yields the protein CASSSGQLNTEAFF.

The V and J genes are TRBV5-6 and TRBJ2-5; D gene unclear. This CDR3 has 16 amino acids. The V end lost 4 bases, the J end lost 0 bases, and 16 bases lay between the germline ends. Germline CDR1 and CDR2: SGHDT and YYEEEE. CDR3 nucleotides: TGTGCCAGCAGCCCCCCCGTTGCCGGGTACCAAGAGACCCAGTACTTC. This gives the protein CASSPPVAGYQETQYF.

This chain links TRBV18 with TRBJ2-5, with no clear D. This CDR3 comprises 12 residues. CDR1 and CDR2 from the germline V gene are KGHSH and LQKENI. V gave up 0 bases and J gave up 7 bases, with 6 bases separating them. The CDR3 DNA follows: TGTGCCAGCTCACCACCGTCCTGGACCCAGTACTTC. It encodes CASSPPSWTQYF.

The CDR3 loop is CASSFLGSYNEQFF. CDR3 nucleotide sequence: TGTGCCAGCAGTTTTTTAGGGTCCTACAATGAGCAGTTCTTC. The chain employs TRBV27 and TRBJ2-1; no clear D gene. The V end was cut by 3 bases, the J end by 1 base, with 7 bases between. The germline V gene has CDR1 MNHEY and CDR2 SMNVEV (reference sequence). The CDR3 is 14 amino acids.

The chain links TRBV9 to TRBJ1-5, with a weak D call TRBD1 (6 bases). CDR1 and CDR2 from the germline V gene are SGDLS and YYNGEE. This CDR3 is 14 amino acids long. V was trimmed by 0 bases and J by 7 bases, leaving 11 bases between them. CDR3 in amino acids: CASSVGTGKQPQHF. For the CDR3, the DNA is TGTGCCAGCAGCGTAGGTACAGGGAAACAGCCCCAGCATTTT.

This clone appeared a single time. CDR3 protein: CASSERGLNEQFF. The CDR3 bases are TGCGCCAGCAGTGAGAGGGGTTTAAATGAGCAGTTCTTC. The genes are TRBV10-1 and TRBJ2-1; a weak D match, TRBD1 (5 bases). The CDR3 contains 13 residues. Germline V lookup: CDR1 WNHNN, CDR2 SYGVQD (reference sequence). Trimming cost V 2 bases and J 7 bases, with 9 bases left between them.

This clone was seen only once. This sequence joins TRBV27 and TRBJ1-5; 9 bases map to TRBD1. CDR1 and CDR2 from the germline V gene are MNHEY and SMNVEV (reference sequence). This CDR3 has 15 amino acids. After removal of 5 bases from V and 5 bases from J, the junction contained 7 bases not matched to a gene. The CDR3 DNA is TGTGCCAGCAGTCAGGACACAGGGGGCTATCAGCCCCAGCATTTT. Translating it yields CASSQDTGGYQPQHF.

This clone was detected once. The V gene is TRBV7-9, the J gene TRBJ2-7; possible D gene TRBD1, 6 bases. Looked up from germline, CDR1 is SEHNR and CDR2 is FQNEAQ (reference sequence). The V and J ends lost 2 bases and 3 bases respectively, with 20 bases between them. The CDR3 is 17 amino acids. The CDR3 nucleotides are TGTGCCAGCAGCTTAACCGGACAGAACGGGTTCAACTACGAGCAGTACTTC. Translated: CASSLTGQNGFNYEQYF.

The table lists this clone with a count of one. The chain carries TRBV6-5 and TRBJ2-6, with a possible D match to TRBD1 (6 bases). CDR1 and CDR2 from the germline V gene are MNHEY and SVGAGI. The CDR3 totals 15 residues. V was cut by 8 bases and J by 0 bases, with 11 bases left in between. The CDR3 sequence is CASGGFDSGANVLTF. DNA of the CDR3: TGTGCCAGCGGGGGCTTCGACTCTGGGGCCAACGTCCTGACTTTC.

The chain joins TRBV7-6 to TRBJ1-3; D is undetermined. Trimming took 5 bases from V and 10 from J, leaving 21 bases between them. The CDR3 sequence is 15 residues long. Germline V gives CDR1 SGHVS, CDR2 FNYEAQ. The CDR3 region is CASSPPGEGVGTIYF. Here the CDR3 DNA reads TGTGCCAGCAGCCCCCCCGGGGAGGGAGTCGGAACCATATATTTT.

This chain joins TRBV27 and TRBJ1-1; D ambiguous. The CDR3 runs to 17 residues. The V and J ends lost 0 bases and 3 bases respectively, with 17 bases between them. Germline V lookup: CDR1 MNHEY, CDR2 SMNVEV (reference sequence). The CDR3 DNA is TGTGCCAGCAGTTTATCGAATAGGGCGGATTGGGACACTGAAGCTTTCTTT. It encodes CASSLSNRADWDTEAFF.

The rearrangement joins TRBV27 to TRBJ2-1, with D possibly matching TRBD2 (5 bases). Trimming pared 2 bases from V and 0 bases from J, leaving 8 bases between. From germline, CDR1 is MNHEY and CDR2 SMNVEV (reference sequence). This CDR3 comprises 15 residues. CDR3 sequence reads: CASSLRRGSYNEQFF. DNA of the CDR3: TGTGCCAGCAGTTTACGACGGGGCTCCTACAATGAGCAGTTCTTC.

Sample share makes this clone medium-sized (0.01 to 0.1%). CDR3: CASSFGSTGELFF. The CDR3 nucleotides read TGTGCCAGCAGTTTCGGGAGCACCGGGGAGCTGTTTTTT. The chain joins TRBV27 to TRBJ2-2, with D perhaps matching TRBD2 (6 bases). The length of the CDR3 is 13 residues. Germline loops: CDR1 MNHEY, CDR2 SMNVEV (reference sequence). V was cut by 3 bases and J by 4 bases, with 6 bases left in between.

The chain has TRBV9 and TRBJ1-1; D is possibly TRBD1 (6 bases). The germline CDR1 and CDR2 sequences are SGDLS and YYNGEE. V was cut by 3 bases and J by 7 bases, with 13 bases left in between. There are 13 residues in the CDR3. The CDR3 is CASSAEQGSEAFF. CDR3 coding DNA: TGTGCCAGCAGCGCCGAACAGGGAAGTGAAGCTTTCTTT.